This T cell receptor (beta chain) was retrieved from a study of shared clonotypes between healthy human individuals. Study-level findings and limits: Naive subsets generally exceeded memory subsets in estimated richness. Rarefaction showed sorted-subset sequencing was incomplete despite large depth. When compared with the clonotypes that were shared by all four sorted-subset donors, the non-shared clonotypes turned out to have lower generation probabilities.

It was CD45RO-negative cells, positively selected for CCR7, that made up naive CD8 cells, with terminally differentiated effector memory CD45RA+ cells excluded. Sequenced by immunoSEQ multiplex PCR; TCRdb stores in-frame clones only, minus some. Of hundreds of thousands of clones in the sample, around 96% were seen once. About this clone: Antigen: not known.

The sequence came from a woman aged 25 to 45 in good health. The specimen sequenced was naive CD8+ T cells sorted from blood.

This CDR3 is CATSRRLADYEQYF. The CDR3 DNA reads TGTGCCACCAGCAGAAGACTAGCGGACTACGAGCAGTACTTC. The chain links TRBV15 to TRBJ2-7, with 9 bases identical to TRBD2. V gave up 2 bases and J gave up 3 bases; unmatched junction bases: 2. Germline V gives CDR1 LNHNV, CDR2 YYDKDF (reference sequence). This CDR3 has 14 amino acids.